These 25 T cell receptor beta chains share one sample of origin, sequenced in a study of T-cell memory formation after mild COVID-19 (dated by TCRdb to the early 2020s). Receptor libraries were prepared by 5' RACE. Sequencing used an Illumina NovaSeq 6000. The public reads were quality trimmed at Q25 with fastp and then assembled into clones with MiXCR by TCRdb, keeping productive beta chains. Rows with one shared CDR3 protein collapse into an entry with the most common genes and DNA. Across this sample there are approximately 300,000 distinct CDR3 sequences, with 8.2% seen only once. The ten largest make up 20% to 25% of the sample. The source material was PBMCs or a T cell subset sorted from them (not recorded which). The receptors derive from a man younger than 35 who had mild COVID-19 (a few samples of this study predate the infection). The sample titles of this study are shuffled in the database, so cell type and time point are left out; the donor was told from shared clones.

This clonotype was seen more than once but under ten times. The chain joins TRBV15 to TRBJ1-5, with 7 bases matching TRBD1. In germline, CDR1 is LNHNV, CDR2 YYDKDF (reference sequence). The V and J ends lost 5 bases and 7 bases, in that order; junction bases with no gene match: 8. The CDR3 length is 14 residues. CDR3 DNA sequence: TGTGCCACCAGCGCACGACAGGGAGGCCAGCCCCAGCATTTT. Amino acids: CATSARQGGQPQHF. The full variable domain, its missing parts supplied by reference TRBV15 and TRBJ1-5, is DAMVIQNPRYQVTQFGKPVTLSCSQTLNHNVMYWYQQKSSQAPKLLFHYYDKDFNNEADTPDNFQSRRPNTSFCFLDIRSPGLGDTAMYLCATSARQGGQPQHFGDGTRLSIL.

This clonotype appeared a few times. The chain combines TRBV10-3 with TRBJ1-2; the D is unclear. V was clipped by 11 bases and J by 8 bases, with 12 bases between them. This CDR3 spans 10 amino acids. Germline CDR1 reads ENHRY; CDR2 reads SYGVKD. DNA of the CDR3: TGTGCCGTGCAGTCCTCCGGCTACACCTTC. Amino acids: CAVQSSGYTF.

The gene calls are TRBV2 and TRBJ2-3, with 7 bases identical to TRBD2. This CDR3 has 16 residues. Germline V CDR1 and CDR2: SNHLY, FYNNEI. V shed 5 bases and J 4 bases; nucleotides not matched to a gene: 12. This CDR3 is CASSPPGRLASDTQYF. CDR3 DNA: TGTGCCAGCAGTCCCCCCGGGAGGCTAGCGTCAGATACGCAGTATTTT.

At least ten counts were recorded for this clonotype. The chain couples TRBV23-1 to TRBJ2-1, with D possibly matching TRBD1 (6 bases). TRBV23-1 has ORF status, its function being uncertain. Trimming pared 4 bases from V and 0 bases from J, leaving 19 bases between. The CDR3 consists of 18 residues. CDR3 in amino acids: CASSRQAENLSSYNEQFF. CDR3 nucleotides: TGCGCCAGCAGTCGACAGGCGGAGAATCTCAGCTCCTACAATGAGCAGTTCTTC.

This clonotype was counted once. The chain has TRBV7-8 and TRBJ2-2; a possible D gene is TRBD2 (6 bases). Germline CDR1 and CDR2: SGHVS and FQNEAQ. The germline V and J ends were trimmed by 6 bases and 5 bases, with 16 bases remaining between them. The CDR3 contains 15 residues. The CDR3 reads CASRGTTRLTGELFF. Here the CDR3 DNA reads TGTGCCAGCAGGGGGACGACTAGATTAACCGGGGAGCTGTTTTTT. The whole variable domain, filled in from reference TRBV7-8 and TRBJ2-2, reads GAGVSQSPRYKVAKRGQDVALRCDPISGHVSLFWYQQALGQGPEFLTYFQNEAQLDKSGLPSDRFFAERPEGSVSTLKIQRTQQEDSAVYLCASRGTTRLTGELFFGEGSRLTVL.

The chain links TRBV4-1 to TRBJ1-1, with a tentative D call TRBD1 (5 bases). The germline V and J ends were trimmed by 0 bases and 0 bases, with 8 bases remaining between them. From germline, CDR1 is MGHRA and CDR2 YSYEKL. The CDR3 is 15 amino acids. The CDR3 sequence: CASSQDTGVNTEAFF. CDR3 coding DNA: TGCGCCAGCAGCCAAGATACGGGGGTGAACACTGAAGCTTTCTTT.

This clonotype was observed many times. The chain has TRBV5-1 and TRBJ2-3; maybe TRBD2 (5 bases). The CDR3 extends over 15 amino acids. Germline CDR1 reads SGHRS; CDR2 reads YFSETQ. Deletions cut 2 bases from V and 6 bases from J, with 16 bases between. CDR3 coding DNA: TGCGCCAGCAGCTTTGAGGGAAGAAGGGTTGATACGCAGTATTTT. This translates into CASSFEGRRVDTQYF.

This rearrangement joins TRBV9 to TRBJ2-1; D is possibly TRBD2 (5 bases). Trimming removed 6 bases at V and 6 bases at J, with 16 bases between. The CDR3 has 14 residues. Germline V CDR1 and CDR2: SGDLS, YYNGEE. The CDR3 nucleotides are TGTGCCAGCAACGGCGGGCTACAAGGCAATGAGCAGTTCTTC. This encodes CASNGGLQGNEQFF.

This clonotype was detected ten times or more. The chain joins TRBV5-1 to TRBJ1-6; D ambiguous. Germline V CDR1 and CDR2: SGHRS, YFSETQ. The CDR3 contains 14 residues. With 2 bases removed from V and 6 bases from J, the gap between germline ends came to 9 bases. CDR3 nucleotides: TGCGCCAGCAGCTTTAAGGCTCCTAATTCACCCCTCCACTTT. Its protein product is CASSFKAPNSPLHF.

This clonotype was detected ten times or more. The chain joins TRBV18 to TRBJ2-7; D is unresolved. This CDR3 has 15 residues. V lost 2 bases to trimming and J lost 1 base, with 12 bases between them. Per germline, CDR1 KGHSH and CDR2 LQKENI. The DNA of the CDR3 is TGTGCCAGCTCACCAAGTCCGAAGGGTTCCTACGAGCAGTACTTC. It encodes CASSPSPKGSYEQYF.

This clonotype has more than one count but fewer than ten. V gene TRBV4-1 combines with J gene TRBJ1-3; D may be TRBD1 (6 bases). The V and J ends lost 1 base and 4 bases respectively, with 17 bases between them. CDR3 length: 17 amino acids. In germline, CDR1 is MGHRA, CDR2 YSYEKL. CDR3 sequence (DNA): TGCGCCAGCAGCCAAGGATTCCAGGGGCGAAGAGGAAACACCATATATTTT. Its protein product is CASSQGFQGRRGNTIYF.

This chain connects TRBV5-5 to TRBJ2-3; D is ambiguous. Deletions cut 0 bases from V and 2 bases from J, with 10 bases between. Germline values: CDR1 SGHKS, CDR2 YYEKEE (reference sequence). This CDR3 spans 15 amino acids. CDR3 sequence: CASSLVGSYTDTQYF. CDR3 coding DNA: TGTGCCAGCAGCTTGGTTGGCAGTTACACAGATACGCAGTATTTT. Variable domain in full (rest from reference TRBV5-5 and TRBJ2-3): DAGVTQSPTHLIKTRGQQVTLRCSPISGHKSVSWYQQVLGQGPQFIFQYYEKEERGRGNFPDRFSARQFPNYSSELNVNALLLGDSALYLCASSLVGSYTDTQYFGPGTRLTVL.

This clonotype was detected many times. The chain uses TRBV3-1 and TRBJ2-1, with D possibly being TRBD2 (5 bases). Germline lookup yields CDR1 LGHDT and CDR2 YNNKEL (reference sequence). Deletions cut 1 base from V and 14 bases from J, with 12 bases between. This CDR3 region has 12 residues. CDR3 loop: CASSQGGQEKFF. As DNA, the CDR3 is TGTGCCAGCAGCCAAGGAGGGCAGGAAAAGTTCTTC.

The chain combines TRBV6-2 or TRBV6-3 with TRBJ1-6; D is unresolved. Germline V gene data show CDR1 as MNHEY and CDR2 as SVGEGT. V shed 6 bases and J shed 14 bases, with 17 bases lying between them. The CDR3 contains 13 residues. The CDR3 here is CASRGWVRGTLHF. For the CDR3, the DNA is TGTGCCAGCAGAGGTTGGGTCCGAGGTACCCTCCACTTT.

The rearrangement links TRBV10-1 to TRBJ1-2; no clear D. V gave up 3 bases and J gave up 4 bases, with 18 bases separating them. There are 16 residues in the CDR3. Germline assignment: CDR1 WNHNN and CDR2 SYGVQD (reference sequence). The CDR3 DNA reads TGCGCCAGCAGTGACTTCCGAGACGGTGGGGTCTATGGCTACACCTTC. Translating it yields CASSDFRDGGVYGYTF.

The chain has TRBV11-2 and TRBJ2-3, with 9 bases that match TRBD2. Unmatched junction bases numbered 7, after V lost 2 bases and J lost 7 bases. Germline V gene sequence: CDR1 SGHAT, CDR2 FQNNGV. The CDR3 is 15 residues long. This chain's CDR3 is CASSLQSGGLNTQYF. CDR3 sequence (DNA): TGTGCCAGCAGCTTACAGAGCGGGGGGTTAAATACGCAGTATTTT.

In DNA, the CDR3 is TGTGCCAGCAGCCGTCGGGTCTCGACAGGGGCGCATGGCTACACCTTC. Translated: CASSRRVSTGAHGYTF. This chain uses TRBV7-2 with TRBJ1-2; 8 bases align to TRBD1. CDR3 length: 16 residues. Germline V CDR1 and CDR2: SGHTA, FQGNSA. The V gene end was trimmed by 5 bases and the J gene end by 6 bases; junction bases not matched to a gene: 14.

The sample holds a few counts of this clonotype. The chain has TRBV7-3 and TRBJ2-2; no definite D call. The CDR3 runs to 15 residues. Trimming left V 2 bases short and J 4 bases short, with 11 bases between. The germline CDR1 and CDR2 sequences are SGHTA and FQGTGA. CDR3: CASSLGRVGTGELFF. The CDR3 nucleotides read TGTGCCAGCAGCTTAGGTCGGGTGGGCACCGGGGAGCTGTTTTTT. The full variable domain, in which reference TRBV7-3 and TRBJ2-2 provide the parts outside the CDR3, is GAGVSQTPSNKVTEKGKYVELRCDPISGHTALYWYRQSLGQGPEFLIYFQGTGAADDSGLPNDRFFAVRPEGSVSTLKIQRTERGDSAVYLCASSLGRVGTGELFFGEGSRLTVL.

This clonotype has only a few counts. The rearrangement links TRBV12-5 to TRBJ2-3; 8 nucleotides agree with TRBD2. Trimming cost V 5 bases and J 8 bases; bases outside gene matches: 9. Looked up from germline, CDR1 is LGHNT and CDR2 is FRNRAP. CDR3 size: 14 residues. CDR3 coding DNA: TGTGCTAGTGGTCTGGGACTAGTTTTTGGTACGCAGTATTTT. This encodes CASGLGLVFGTQYF.

The chain carries TRBV5-1 and TRBJ1-3; 9 bases align to TRBD1. Germline-derived CDR1 and CDR2 are SGHRS and YFSETQ. V gave up 4 bases and J gave up 2 bases; unmatched junction bases: 10. This CDR3 is 17 amino acids long. CDR3 residues: CASSPGTGNWAGNTIYF. Here the CDR3 DNA reads TGCGCCAGCAGCCCCGGGACAGGGAATTGGGCTGGAAACACCATATATTTT. Using reference TRBV5-1 and TRBJ1-3 for the parts outside the CDR3, the full variable domain is KAGVTQTPRYLIKTRGQQVTLSCSPISGHRSVSWYQQTPGQGLQFLFEYFSETQRNKGNFPGRFSGRQFSNSRSEMNVSTLELGDSALYLCASSPGTGNWAGNTIYFGEGSWLTVV.

The chain is built from TRBV12-3 or TRBV12-4 and TRBJ2-7, with 8 bases fitting TRBD2. The length of the CDR3 is 17 residues. The V and J ends lost 3 bases and 0 bases, in that order; junction bases with no gene match: 10. CDR3 in amino acids: CASSFSGGAGPSYEQYF. The DNA of the CDR3 is TGTGCCAGCAGTTTTTCGGGGGGGGCCGGACCCTCCTACGAGCAGTACTTC.

V and J are TRBV6-5 and TRBJ2-1; 11 nucleotides agree with TRBD1. This CDR3 comprises 15 residues. Trimming took 6 bases from V and 7 from J; bases not matched to a gene: 8. Germline loops: CDR1 MNHEY, CDR2 SVGAGI. The chain's CDR3 is CASSLGQGADNEQFF. CDR3 sequence (DNA): TGTGCCAGCAGCCTTGGACAGGGGGCTGATAATGAGCAGTTCTTC.

This clonotype was observed at least ten times. J is TRBJ2-3 and V is TRBV6-6; tentatively, D is TRBD1 (6 bases). CDR3 size: 12 residues. V lost 4 bases to trimming and J lost 5 bases, with 7 bases between them. Germline loops: CDR1 MNHNY, CDR2 SVGAGI (reference sequence). As DNA, the CDR3 is TGTGCCAGCAGTTCAGGGGTAGATACGCAGTATTTT. It yields the protein CASSSGVDTQYF.

The chain couples TRBV9 to TRBJ1-2; no reliable D call. The CDR3 length is 12 residues. Germline V gene lookup returns CDR1 SGDLS and CDR2 YYNGEE. V shed 3 bases and J shed 3 bases, with 6 bases lying between them. This CDR3 is CASSADYYGYTF. CDR3 in DNA: TGTGCCAGCAGCGCCGACTACTATGGCTACACCTTC. Variable domain in full (rest from reference TRBV9 and TRBJ1-2): DSGVTQTPKHLITATGQRVTLRCSPRSGDLSVYWYQQSLDQGLQFLIQYYNGEERAKGNILERFSAQQFPDLHSELNLSSLELGDSALYFCASSADYYGYTFGSGTRLTVV.

V and J are TRBV7-2 and TRBJ2-1; unclear D gene. V shed 4 bases and J shed 8 bases, with 9 bases lying between them. The CDR3 length is 12 residues. Germline V gene lookup returns CDR1 SGHTA and CDR2 FQGNSA. The DNA of the CDR3 is TGTGCCAGCAGCTGGACCTATGATGAGCAGTTCTTC. It encodes CASSWTYDEQFF.